The 28 T cell receptor beta chains given below trace back to one sample, sequenced in a study of patients and donors after allogeneic stem cell transplantation. One entry per CDR3 protein results from TCRdb running MiXCR on the RT-PCR reads. This table holds some 880,000 distinct CDR3 sequences, around 17% found once. Input material: blood, either unsorted or a sorted T cell fraction (not recorded which). The receptor source for this set is a human donor who was either an allogeneic HSCT recipient or a stem cell or donor lymphocyte infusion donor (not recorded which). It is not recorded whose cells these are; they may come from a transplant donor.

The J gene is TRBJ1-6, the V gene TRBV12-3 or TRBV12-4; no firm D call. CDR3 length equals 16 residues. V lost 3 bases and J lost 10, with 19 bases in between. CDR3 region: CASSFDRVGLRSPLHF. The CDR3 region has the DNA TGTGCCAGCAGTTTTGACCGGGTAGGATTGAGGTCACCCCTCCACTTT.

This clonotype was counted only a few times. The V gene is TRBV12-3 or TRBV12-4, the J gene TRBJ2-3; 8 bases align to TRBD2. With V trimmed by 5 bases and J by 8 bases, 9 bases remained unmatched. The CDR3 is made up of 14 amino acids. The CDR3 here is CASSRGLARATQYF. The CDR3 DNA sequence: TGTGCCAGCAGTAGAGGACTAGCTCGTGCTACGCAGTATTTT.

V and J are TRBV7-8 and TRBJ1-6; D gene uncertain. The germline CDR1 and CDR2 sequences are SGHVS and FQNEAQ. The germline V and J ends were trimmed by 3 bases and 4 bases, with 10 bases remaining between them. CDR3 size: 15 residues. Written as DNA, the CDR3 is TGTGCCAGCAGCTTGCGGACGGGTTATAATTCACCCCTCCACTTT. Translated: CASSLRTGYNSPLHF.

The chain has TRBV20-1 and TRBJ2-2; 9 nucleotides agree with TRBD2. Germline-derived CDR1 and CDR2 are DFQATT and SNEGSKA (reference sequence). The length of the CDR3 is 15 residues. With V trimmed by 6 bases and J by 2 bases, 7 bases remained unmatched. The CDR3, as DNA: TGCAGTGCCGCAAGGGGGACTAGCAACACCGGGGAGCTGTTTTTT. Its protein product is CSAARGTSNTGELFF.

This chain connects TRBV6-1 to TRBJ2-7; weak D call: TRBD2 (5 bases). The CDR3 spans 13 residues. V was shortened by 8 bases and J by 2 bases, with 13 bases between the two germline ends. The V gene's germline CDR1 is MNHNS and CDR2 SASEGT. The DNA for the CDR3 is TGTGCCAGCGTCCGAGGACTCACCTACGAGCAGTACTTC. This gives the protein CASVRGLTYEQYF.

The sample holds a few counts of this clonotype. The CDR3 DNA reads TGTGCCACTGACAGGGGGTCATCCTACGAGCAGTACTTC. It translates to CATDRGSSYEQYF. This chain uses TRBV7-9 with TRBJ2-7; 9 bases agree with TRBD1. Per the germline V gene, CDR1 is SEHNR and CDR2 is FQNEAQ (reference sequence). V lost 10 bases to trimming and J lost 1 base; unmatched junction nucleotides: 5. CDR3 length: 13 residues.

This clonotype was seen a handful of times. The V gene is TRBV7-3, the J gene TRBJ2-1; tentative D call: TRBD1 (5 bases). CDR3 length: 18 amino acids. Germline assignment: CDR1 SGHTA and CDR2 FQGTGA. V dropped 0 bases and J dropped 2 bases, with 17 bases sitting between them. The CDR3 is CASSLTFPGHSPYNEQFF. CDR3 DNA sequence: TGTGCCAGCAGCTTAACATTTCCCGGACACTCCCCCTACAATGAGCAGTTCTTC. Full variable domain (remainder filled in from reference TRBV7-3 and TRBJ2-1): GAGVSQTPSNKVTEKGKYVELRCDPISGHTALYWYRQSLGQGPEFLIYFQGTGAADDSGLPNDRFFAVRPEGSVSTLKIQRTERGDSAVYLCASSLTFPGHSPYNEQFFGPGTRLTVL.

Only a few counts were recorded for this clonotype. This chain uses TRBV30 with TRBJ2-7; TRBD1 agrees at 9 bases. The CDR3 is made up of 15 amino acids. V trimming: 2 bases; J trimming: 1 base; junction bases outside the gene matches: 6. The germline gives CDR1 GTSNPN, CDR2 SVGIG (reference sequence). The CDR3 sequence is CAWSPGQGISYEQYF. For the CDR3, the DNA is TGTGCCTGGAGTCCGGGACAGGGAATTTCCTACGAGCAGTACTTC.

The chain couples TRBV20-1 to TRBJ1-1; weak D call: TRBD1 (6 bases). CDR3 length: 15 amino acids. The V and J ends lost 3 bases and 2 bases respectively, with 16 bases between them. Germline-derived CDR1 and CDR2 are DFQATT and SNEGSKA (reference sequence). In DNA form, the CDR3 reads TGCAGTGCTAGGGGGGGCCGGAGGGCTAACACTGAAGCTTTCTTT. It specifies CSARGGRRANTEAFF.

This clonotype was seen at least ten times. This chain links TRBV10-3 with TRBJ2-2; 8 positions match TRBD2. Germline V CDR1 and CDR2: ENHRY, SYGVKD. This CDR3 region has 14 residues. The V gene end was trimmed by 5 bases and the J gene end by 7 bases; junction bases not matched to a gene: 6. In nucleotides, the CDR3 is TGTGCCATCAGTAAGCGGGAGTCAGTCGGGGAGCTGTTTTTT. It is translated as CAISKRESVGELFF.

The chain recombines TRBV7-9 with TRBJ2-1; 9 bases match TRBD2. V lost 8 bases to trimming and J lost 3 bases; unmatched junction nucleotides: 11. This CDR3 spans 16 amino acids. Germline CDR1 and CDR2: SEHNR and FQNEAQ (reference sequence). This CDR3 reads CASLPRGGPNYNEQFF. The CDR3 bases are TGTGCCAGCCTACCGCGGGGGGGACCCAACTACAATGAGCAGTTCTTC.

As DNA, the CDR3 is TGTGCCAGCAGTCCCAGGACAGGGGGCTCGGATGGCTACACCTTC. It is translated as CASSPRTGGSDGYTF. The chain joins TRBV12-3 or TRBV12-4 to TRBJ1-2, with TRBD1 matching 11 bases. The CDR3 is made up of 15 amino acids. V was clipped by 5 bases and J by 6 bases; unmatched bases: 8.

The rearrangement uses TRBV11-2 and TRBJ2-1; D call uncertain. The V end was cut by 1 base, the J end by 8 bases, with 18 bases between. The germline gives CDR1 SGHAT, CDR2 FQNNGV. The CDR3 extends over 16 amino acids. CDR3: CASSLVVATDTYEQFF. As DNA, the CDR3 is TGTGCCAGCAGCTTAGTAGTGGCTACGGATACCTATGAGCAGTTCTTC. Variable domain in full (rest from reference TRBV11-2 and TRBJ2-1): EAGVAQSPRYKIIEKRQSVAFWCNPISGHATLYWYQQILGQGPKLLIQFQNNGVVDDSQLPKDRFSAERLKGVDSTLKIQPAKLEDSAVYLCASSLVVATDTYEQFFGPGTRLTVL.

In this sample, this clonotype turned up a few times. The chain carries TRBV20-1 and TRBJ1-5; D unclear. V lost 3 bases and J lost 3, with 9 bases in between. The CDR3 runs to 13 residues. From germline, CDR1 is DFQATT and CDR2 SNEGSKA (reference sequence). In nucleotides, the CDR3 is TGCAGTGCTAGTCGGAGGGTCAATCAGCCCCAGCATTTT. Translating it yields CSASRRVNQPQHF.

This clonotype was seen repeatedly, ten times or more. This chain joins TRBV29-1 and TRBJ1-1; possible D gene TRBD1, 6 bases. Deletions cut 2 bases from V and 3 bases from J, with 16 bases between. The germline CDR1 and CDR2 sequences are SQVTM and ANQGSEA. The CDR3 sequence is 15 residues long. The CDR3 DNA sequence: TGCAGCGTTGAAACGAGGGGGAAAGGATACACTGAAGCTTTCTTT. Protein product: CSVETRGKGYTEAFF.

This clonotype was counted a few times. This rearrangement joins TRBV4-2 to TRBJ2-7; perhaps D is TRBD1 or TRBD2 (5 bases each). Looked up from germline, CDR1 is LGHNA and CDR2 is YNFKEQ. CDR3 length: 15 residues. Trimming removed 0 bases at V and 6 bases at J, with 15 bases between. CDR3 bases: TGTGCCAGCAGCCAAGAGATCTGGCAGGGACGCGAGCAGTACTTC. Translating gives CASSQEIWQGREQYF.

This clonotype has only a few counts. The J gene is TRBJ1-2, the V gene TRBV6-2 or TRBV6-3; D unresolved. The CDR3 covers 13 residues. Germline CDR1 reads MNHEY; CDR2 reads SVGEGT. With 5 bases removed from V and 4 bases from J, the gap between germline ends came to 11 bases. CDR3 loop: CASSRSLGYGYTF. CDR3 nucleotide sequence: TGTGCCAGCAGTCGATCGCTTGGCTATGGCTACACCTTC.

The J gene is TRBJ1-2, the V gene TRBV5-1; D not resolved. The CDR3 is 14 residues long. Trimming pared 4 bases from V and 6 bases from J, leaving 16 bases between. CDR1 and CDR2 (germline): SGHRS, YFSETQ. This CDR3 reads CASSLTRTLDGYTF. DNA of the CDR3: TGCGCCAGCAGCCTGACCCGGACCTTAGATGGCTACACCTTC.

This clonotype was seen many times. One end of the junction varies from germline; a read error may be responsible. The rearrangement uses TRBV12-3 or TRBV12-4 and TRBJ2-7, with TRBD2 identical over 14 bases. The CDR3 has 14 amino acids. The CDR3 region is CASSFGLAGGILNF. CDR3 nucleotide sequence: TGTGCCAGCAGTTTCGGACTAGCGGGAGGCATATTGAACTTC.

Ten or more counts support this clonotype. V gene TRBV29-1 combines with J gene TRBJ2-7; 7 bases match TRBD2. CDR1 is SQVTM and CDR2 is ANQGSEA in the germline V gene. The V gene end was trimmed by 5 bases and the J gene end by 5 bases; junction bases not matched to a gene: 3. CDR3 length: 11 amino acids. The CDR3 loop reads CSVYGGNEQYF. The CDR3 DNA reads TGCAGCGTTTACGGGGGGAACGAGCAGTACTTC.

This sequence joins TRBV4-3 and TRBJ2-1; the match to TRBD2 covers 11 bases. The CDR3 is made up of 16 amino acids. CDR1 and CDR2 from the germline V gene are LGHNA and YSLEER. The junction had 6 bases not matched to a gene; V was cut back by 0 bases and J by 8 bases. The CDR3 loop is CASSQEKTSGVYEQFF. CDR3 DNA: TGCGCCAGCAGCCAAGAAAAGACTAGCGGGGTTTATGAGCAGTTCTTC.

The J gene is TRBJ1-3, the V gene TRBV9; D possibly corresponds to TRBD1 (5 bases). The CDR3 covers 16 residues. Trimming pared 2 bases from V and 0 bases from J, leaving 12 bases between. Per the germline V gene, CDR1 is SGDLS and CDR2 is YYNGEE. CDR3 sequence (DNA): TGTGCCAGCAGCGTCATTCCGGGACCCTCTGGAAACACCATATATTTT. Its translation is CASSVIPGPSGNTIYF. Filled out from reference TRBV9 and TRBJ1-3, the complete variable domain reads DSGVTQTPKHLITATGQRVTLRCSPRSGDLSVYWYQQSLDQGLQFLIQYYNGEERAKGNILERFSAQQFPDLHSELNLSSLELGDSALYFCASSVIPGPSGNTIYFGEGSWLTVV.

There are a few counts of this clonotype. The chain is built from TRBV10-3 and TRBJ1-3, with D hard to call. V was cut by 3 bases and J by 3 bases, with 9 bases left in between. CDR1 is ENHRY and CDR2 is SYGVKD in the germline V gene. The CDR3 runs to 14 residues. The CDR3 nucleotides read TGTGCCATCAGTGATCCAGGACTTGGAAACACCATATATTTT. Translated, it gives CAISDPGLGNTIYF.

V gene TRBV14 combines with J gene TRBJ2-1; TRBD2 is a possible D gene (7 bases). The germline V and J ends were trimmed by 2 bases and 9 bases, with 20 bases remaining between them. The length of the CDR3 is 16 residues. Germline values: CDR1 SGHDN, CDR2 FVKESK. The CDR3: CASSQNQAGAGTEQFF. In DNA, the CDR3 is TGTGCCAGCAGCCAAAACCAGGCGGGGGCCGGGACTGAGCAGTTCTTC.

The chain carries TRBV20-1 and TRBJ2-3; TRBD1 aligns across 7 bases. CDR1 and CDR2 (germline): DFQATT, SNEGSKA (reference sequence). The CDR3 is 14 amino acids. With 5 bases clipped from V and 4 bases from J, the junction kept 9 bases outside the gene matches. CDR3 sequence: CSAPHRGGADTQYF. CDR3 nucleotide sequence: TGCAGTGCTCCTCACAGGGGTGGCGCAGATACGCAGTATTTT.

This clonotype has more than one count but fewer than ten. The DNA for the CDR3 is TGTGCCACCAGTGAAAAAGGGACAACCCGTGAGACCCAGTACTTC. Protein: CATSEKGTTRETQYF. J is TRBJ2-5 and V is TRBV24-1; D is possibly TRBD1 (6 bases). This CDR3 spans 15 amino acids. Per germline, CDR1 KGHDR and CDR2 SFDVKD. Trimming removed 4 bases from V and 5 bases from J, with 16 bases in between.

This clonotype appeared many times. V is TRBV20-1 and J is TRBJ2-3; maybe TRBD2 (7 bases). Per the germline V gene, CDR1 is DFQATT and CDR2 is SNEGSKA (reference sequence). This CDR3 is built from 14 residues. V was clipped by 5 bases and J by 1 base, with 13 bases between them. The CDR3 DNA reads TGCAGTGCTCCGGGGCGGGGGCGCACAGATACGCAGTATTTT. It is translated as CSAPGRGRTDTQYF.

Ten or more counts support this clonotype. This sequence joins TRBV10-3 and TRBJ2-7; no clear D gene. Germline V CDR1 and CDR2: ENHRY, SYGVKD. The V and J ends lost 7 bases and 4 bases respectively, with 11 bases between them. The CDR3 length is 12 residues. Here the CDR3 reads CAINGGGYEQYF. As DNA, the CDR3 is TGTGCCATCAATGGCGGCGGTTACGAGCAGTACTTC.